The rows below give T cell receptor beta chains drawn from one sample of a study of blood T cell repertoires in COVID-19. The assay was immunoSEQ multiplex PCR, and TCRdb's table has in-frame clones only and misses some. The sample lists about 250,000 clones, 88% occurring once. The sample taken for sequencing was PBMCs or T cells enriched from blood (not recorded which). All receptors derive from a woman aged 50 to 65 who had recovered from COVID-19. The CDR3 runs from the conserved cysteine through the conserved F or W. A D gene is named only where the DNA matches it firmly. Clone size is stated in some rows and not others, as once, few, many or a class when expanded.

v_call: TRBV5-1; clone_size: -; j_call: TRBJ2-7; d_call: TRBD2; cdr3_aa: CASSLRTSGLLDEQYF; cdr3_nt: TGCGCCAGCAGCTTACGGACTAGCGGACTATTGGACGAGCAGTACTTC
v_call: TRBV11-2; clone_size: -; j_call: TRBJ2-1; d_call: TRBD2; cdr3_aa: CASSLVGSGRAMSEQFF; cdr3_nt: TGTGCCAGCAGCTTAGTTGGTAGCGGGAGGGCAATGAGTGAGCAGTTCTTC
v_call: TRBV7-3; clone_size: -; j_call: TRBJ2-2; d_call: TRBD2; cdr3_aa: CASSLTPGLAANTGELFF; cdr3_nt: TGTGCCAGCAGCTTAACGCCGGGACTAGCGGCGAACACCGGGGAGCTGTTTTTT
v_call: TRBV28; clone_size: -; j_call: TRBJ1-2; d_call: -; cdr3_aa: CASSDPGRGYGYTF; cdr3_nt: TGTGCCAGCAGTGATCCAGGTAGAGGGTATGGCTACACCTTC
v_call: TRBV3-1/TRBV3-2; clone_size: -; j_call: TRBJ1-5; d_call: TRBD1; cdr3_aa: CASSQATGASNQPQHF; cdr3_nt: TGTGCCAGCAGCCAGGCTACAGGGGCCTCCAATCAGCCCCAGCATTTT
v_call: TRBV4-3; clone_size: -; j_call: TRBJ1-1; d_call: -; cdr3_aa: CASSQLGLGTEAFF; cdr3_nt: TGCGCCAGCAGCCAACTAGGCTTGGGCACTGAAGCTTTCTTT
v_call: TRBV28; clone_size: -; j_call: TRBJ2-7; d_call: -; cdr3_aa: CASSLGRRTNSEQYF; cdr3_nt: TGTGCCAGCAGTTTAGGGCGGCGGACTAATTCGGAGCAGTACTTC
v_call: TRBV3-1/TRBV3-2; clone_size: -; j_call: TRBJ2-3; d_call: -; cdr3_aa: CASSQVSGRARTQYF; cdr3_nt: TGTGCCAGCAGCCAAGTGAGCGGCCGAGCGCGTACGCAGTATTTT
v_call: TRBV7-2; clone_size: -; j_call: TRBJ2-7; d_call: TRBD1; cdr3_aa: CASSRDTGTGAYEQYF; cdr3_nt: TGTGCCAGCAGTCGCGACACCGGGACAGGGGCCTACGAGCAGTACTTC
v_call: TRBV6-1; clone_size: -; j_call: TRBJ2-2; d_call: TRBD2; cdr3_aa: CASSERVGGGKTGELFF; cdr3_nt: TGTGCCAGCAGTGAAAGAGTTGGGGGGGGAAAGACCGGGGAGCTGTTTTTT
v_call: TRBV28; clone_size: -; j_call: TRBJ1-3; d_call: TRBD1; cdr3_aa: CASSFGGGNSGNTIYF; cdr3_nt: TGTGCCAGCAGTTTTGGAGGGGGCAACTCTGGAAACACCATATATTTT
v_call: TRBV6-5; clone_size: -; j_call: TRBJ1-1; d_call: -; cdr3_aa: CASKRQEVVDTEAFF; cdr3_nt: TGTGCCAGCAAACGACAGGAGGTGGTCGACACTGAAGCTTTCTTT
v_call: TRBV9; clone_size: -; j_call: TRBJ2-6; d_call: -; cdr3_aa: CASSVATQAGANVLTF; cdr3_nt: TGTGCCAGCAGCGTAGCTACGCAGGCTGGGGCCAACGTCCTGACTTTC
v_call: TRBV5-4; clone_size: -; j_call: TRBJ1-2; d_call: -; cdr3_aa: CASRGRGIGVSGYTF; cdr3_nt: TGTGCCAGCAGGGGGCGGGGGATCGGGGTTTCTGGCTACACCTTC
v_call: TRBV6-4; clone_size: -; j_call: TRBJ2-3; d_call: TRBD2; cdr3_aa: CASSDLAGSYDTQYF; cdr3_nt: TGTGCCAGCAGTGACCTAGCGGGATCTTACGATACGCAGTATTTT
v_call: TRBV18; clone_size: -; j_call: TRBJ1-2; d_call: TRBD1; cdr3_aa: CASSHDPGQGNYGYTF; cdr3_nt: TGTGCCAGCTCACATGATCCGGGACAGGGGAACTATGGCTACACCTTC
v_call: TRBV7-2; clone_size: -; j_call: TRBJ1-1; d_call: -; cdr3_aa: CASSTAGLLGTEAFF; cdr3_nt: TGTGCCAGCAGCACAGCGGGACTTTTAGGCACTGAAGCTTTCTTT
v_call: TRBV12-3/TRBV12-4; clone_size: -; j_call: TRBJ2-1; d_call: TRBD2; cdr3_aa: CASSISGTSLVF; cdr3_nt: TGTGCCAGCAGTATTTCCGGGACTAGCCTGGTCTTC
v_call: TRBV14; clone_size: -; j_call: TRBJ1-1; d_call: TRBD1; cdr3_aa: CASSQPQGITTEAFF; cdr3_nt: TGTGCCAGCAGCCAGCCACAGGGGATTACGACTGAAGCTTTCTTT
v_call: TRBV6-5; clone_size: few; j_call: TRBJ1-2; d_call: TRBD1; cdr3_aa: CASSLEGTGGNGYTF; cdr3_nt: TGTGCCAGCAGTTTAGAGGGGACAGGGGGCAATGGCTACACCTTC
v_call: TRBV7-2; clone_size: -; j_call: TRBJ2-3; d_call: -; cdr3_aa: CASSLVWGRTDTQYF; cdr3_nt: TGTGCCAGCAGCTTAGTTTGGGGGCGCACAGATACGCAGTATTTT
v_call: TRBV29-1; clone_size: -; j_call: TRBJ2-1; d_call: -; cdr3_aa: CSVASGSGNEQFF; cdr3_nt: TGCAGCGTTGCCAGCGGTTCGGGCAATGAGCAGTTCTTC
v_call: TRBV7-2; clone_size: -; j_call: TRBJ2-7; d_call: -; cdr3_aa: CASSLDSLYEQYF; cdr3_nt: TGTGCCAGCAGCTTAGATTCCCTATACGAGCAGTACTTC
v_call: TRBV28; clone_size: -; j_call: TRBJ2-2; d_call: TRBD2; cdr3_aa: CASSLLSGRKGGELFF; cdr3_nt: TGTGCCAGCAGTTTACTTAGCGGGAGGAAAGGCGGGGAGCTGTTTTTT
v_call: TRBV4-3; clone_size: -; j_call: TRBJ2-3; d_call: -; cdr3_aa: CASSQETTGTGTQYF; cdr3_nt: TGCGCCAGCAGCCAAGAGACGACCGGGACTGGTACGCAGTATTTT
v_call: TRBV28; clone_size: -; j_call: TRBJ2-7; d_call: TRBD1; cdr3_aa: CASSQIAGTEAYEQYF; cdr3_nt: TGTGCCAGCAGCCAAATAGCCGGGACAGAAGCCTACGAGCAGTACTTC
v_call: TRBV30; clone_size: -; j_call: TRBJ2-3; d_call: TRBD2; cdr3_aa: CAWTRGGLAGVTDTQYF; cdr3_nt: TGTGCCTGGACCAGGGGGGGCCTAGCGGGAGTGACAGATACGCAGTATTTT
v_call: TRBV12-3/TRBV12-4; clone_size: -; j_call: TRBJ2-1; d_call: TRBD2; cdr3_aa: CASRRRIAGGQFF; cdr3_nt: TGTGCCAGCAGGAGAAGAATAGCGGGAGGGCAGTTCTTC
v_call: TRBV28; clone_size: -; j_call: TRBJ1-2; d_call: -; cdr3_aa: CASISGGYGYTF; cdr3_nt: TGTGCCAGCATCTCGGGAGGCTATGGCTACACCTTC
v_call: TRBV28; clone_size: -; j_call: TRBJ1-1; d_call: TRBD1; cdr3_aa: CASSSGTGYMNTEAFF; cdr3_nt: TGTGCCAGCAGTTCCGGGACAGGGTATATGAACACTGAAGCTTTCTTT